The rows below give T cell receptor beta chains drawn from one sample of a study of cytomegalovirus exposure and HLA in healthy donors. Generated by immunoSEQ multiplex PCR, the TCRdb table keeps only in-frame clones and is missing some. The sample lists 90,000 to 95,000 clones; 65% to 85% were seen once. Sequencing was done on a sample of PBMCs. The source of these receptors is a girl aged 2-10 years in good health and CMV-seropositive. Both conserved end residues are part of each CDR3. The D gene is left open where the match is weak. Clone size is shown for a subset of rows, as once, few, many or a class of expanded clone.

d_gene	v_gene	j_gene	abundance	CDR3nt	CDR3aa
TRBD1	TRBV29-1	TRBJ2-1	.	TGCAGCGTTGACCTCCTTGGGACAGGGTACAATGAGCAGTTCTTC	CSVDLLGTGYNEQFF
.	TRBV7-2	TRBJ1-2	.	TGTGCCAGCAGCTTAAGGGGATCGGGGGGGTTTCAACATGGCTACACCTTC	CASSLRGSGGFQHGYTF
TRBD2	TRBV10-3	TRBJ2-7	.	TGTGCCATCAGAGGACCGGGACTAAATAGCGAGCAGTACTTC	CAIRGPGLNSEQYF
.	TRBV20-1	TRBJ2-1	.	TGCAGTGCCCGAAGGGAGAATGAGCAGTTCTTC	CSARRENEQFF
TRBD2	TRBV13	TRBJ2-7	once	TGTGCCAGCAGCTTAGGACTAGCGCGCCCGAGCTCCTACGAGCAGTACTTC	CASSLGLARPSSYEQYF
.	TRBV14	TRBJ2-7	.	TGTGCCAGCAGCCAGGCGAGCGGAAACGAGCAGTACTTC	CASSQASGNEQYF
TRBD2	TRBV4-3	TRBJ2-1	.	TGCGCCAGCAGCCAAGGGGCGGGAGCGTACAATGAGCAGTTCTTC	CASSQGAGAYNEQFF
.	TRBV15	TRBJ2-1	.	TGTGCCACCAGCAGAGATCTGGGCGATGAGCAGTTCTTC	CATSRDLGDEQFF
.	TRBV28	TRBJ2-7	.	TGTGCCAGCAGTGGGGGCGAGAATTACTCCTACGAGCAGTACTTC	CASSGGENYSYEQYF
.	TRBV6-6	TRBJ2-7	.	TGTGCCAGCAGATTCAGGGCGGCCCTCCACGAGCAGTACTTC	CASRFRAALHEQYF
TRBD1	TRBV5-1	TRBJ2-7	.	TGCGCCAGCAGCTTGGAGTCGCTGAACAGGGGTGCCTACGAGCAGTACTTC	CASSLESLNRGAYEQYF
TRBD2	TRBV27	TRBJ2-7	.	TGTGCCAGCTGGGCGGGAGCGTACGAGCAGTACTTC	CASWAGAYEQYF
.	TRBV27	TRBJ2-3	once	TGTGCCAGCAGTTCCAGGTCAAGCGGAGCCGATACGCAGTATTTT	CASSSRSSGADTQYF
TRBD1	TRBV6-1	TRBJ1-1	once	TGTGCCAGCAGCCCAGGGGGCGTTCTGAACACTGAAGCTTTCTTT	CASSPGGVLNTEAFF
.	TRBV30	TRBJ1-3	.	TGTGCCTGGAACAACAGGGGAAACACCATATATTTT	CAWNNRGNTIYF
TRBD2	TRBV4-1	TRBJ2-7	.	TGCGCCAGCAGCCAACGTCCGGGGACTAGCGGGAGGTGGTCGTACGAGCAGTACTTC	CASSQRPGTSGRWSYEQYF
.	TRBV27	TRBJ1-5	.	TGTGCCAGCCGGAGAGATGGTCAGCCCCAGCATTTT	CASRRDGQPQHF
.	TRBV4-3	TRBJ2-7	.	TGCGCCAGCAGCCAAGATTGGCCCTCGGGGGTTAGGGAGCAGTACTTC	CASSQDWPSGVREQYF
TRBD2	TRBV4-2	TRBJ2-3	.	TGTGCCAGCAGCCAAGGTAACGGGGAGGGGAGCACAGATACGCAGTATTTT	CASSQGNGEGSTDTQYF
TRBD2	TRBV6-5	TRBJ2-7	.	TGTGCCAGCAGTTACCGACTAGCGGGCCACGAGCAGTACTTC	CASSYRLAGHEQYF
.	TRBV4-1	TRBJ2-7	.	TGCGCCAGCAGCCTAGTCAAAACAGAGTTCTACGAGCAGTACTTC	CASSLVKTEFYEQYF
.	TRBV30	TRBJ2-7	.	TGTGCCTGGAGTAGTCAGGGGACCGAGCAGTACTTC	CAWSSQGTEQYF
TRBD1	TRBV10-1	TRBJ2-3	.	TGCGCCAGCGTGGGACAGGGAACAGATACGCAGTATTTT	CASVGQGTDTQYF
.	TRBV28	TRBJ1-2	once	TGTGCCAGCACCTCCTCCTATGGCTACACCTTC	CASTSSYGYTF
.	TRBV20-1	TRBJ2-7	.	TGCAGTGCTAGTCCTATGAGCGAGCAGTACTTC	CSASPMSEQYF
.	TRBV5-4	TRBJ1-2	.	TGTGCCGCCTCATTCCGGGACATCTTCAACTATGGCTACACCTTC	CAASFRDIFNYGYTF
.	TRBV28	TRBJ1-4	.	TGTGCCAGCAGACGACCAGGGTTTTCAAATGAAAAACTGTTTTTT	CASRRPGFSNEKLFF
TRBD2	TRBV15	TRBJ2-3	.	TGTGCCACCAGCAGAGGGATTCCGGGACTAGCAGACACAGATACGCAGTATTTT	CATSRGIPGLADTDTQYF
TRBD1	TRBV6-5	TRBJ2-1	once	TGTGCCAGCAGTCGAAACAGGGGGACGAATGAGCAGTTCTTC	CASSRNRGTNEQFF
TRBD1	TRBV5-1	TRBJ1-2	once	TGCGCCAGCAGTTCACAGGGGAATGGCTACACCTTC	CASSSQGNGYTF
.	TRBV11-2	TRBJ2-2	.	TGTGCCAGCAGCTTTACGGGAGCGTTACACGGGGAGCTGTTTTTT	CASSFTGALHGELFF
TRBD1	TRBV6-6	TRBJ1-2	.	TGTGCCAGCAAGGGATCGGACAGGGCGGGAGGCTACACCTTC	CASKGSDRAGGYTF
TRBD1	TRBV6-1	TRBJ2-1	.	TGTGCCGCCGGCAGGCTGACAGGGTTCTACAATGAGCAGTTCTTC	CAAGRLTGFYNEQFF
.	TRBV5-1	TRBJ1-2	.	TGCGCCAGCAGCCCCAGGGCCTCCTATGGCTACACCTTC	CASSPRASYGYTF
.	TRBV10-3	TRBJ2-1	.	TGTGCCATCAGTGAGGGAACGGGATCCTACAATGAGCAGTTCTTC	CAISEGTGSYNEQFF
TRBD1	TRBV25-1	TRBJ2-7	.	TGTGCCAGCAGTGACCCAAGGACAGGGTATTTGGCCTACGAGCAGTACTTC	CASSDPRTGYLAYEQYF
.	TRBV2	TRBJ2-5	.	TGTGCCAGCACAGGGGAGACCCAGTACTTC	CASTGETQYF
TRBD1	TRBV7-9	TRBJ1-1	once	TGTGCCAGCAGCAGGGACAGGGGCATGAACACTGAAGCTTTCTTT	CASSRDRGMNTEAFF
.	TRBV6-6	TRBJ2-2	few	TGTGCCAGCAGTAGCGAGACGGTTACCGGGGAGCTGTTTTTT	CASSSETVTGELFF
TRBD1	TRBV6-5	TRBJ1-1	once	TGTGCCAGCAGTTACTCCGGACAGGGGGGCACTGAAGCTTTCTTT	CASSYSGQGGTEAFF